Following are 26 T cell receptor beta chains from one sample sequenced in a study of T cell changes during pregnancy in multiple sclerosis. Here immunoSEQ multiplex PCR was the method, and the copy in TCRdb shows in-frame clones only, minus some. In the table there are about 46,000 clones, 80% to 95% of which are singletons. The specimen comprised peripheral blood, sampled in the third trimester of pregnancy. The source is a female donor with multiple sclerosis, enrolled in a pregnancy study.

The CDR3, as DNA: TGTGCCAGCAGCTTAGAGGCGGGAGGCACAGATACGCAGTATTTT. This codes for CASSLEAGGTDTQYF. The chain combines TRBV7-2 with TRBJ2-3; 7 bases are a match to TRBD2. The CDR3 spans 15 residues. V trimming: 1 base; J trimming: 1 base; junction bases outside the gene matches: 2. Germline-derived CDR1 and CDR2 are SGHTA and FQGNSA.

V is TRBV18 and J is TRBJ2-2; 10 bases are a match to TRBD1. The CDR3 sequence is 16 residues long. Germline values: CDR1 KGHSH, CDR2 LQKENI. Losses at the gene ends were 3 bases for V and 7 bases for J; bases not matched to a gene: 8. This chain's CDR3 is CASSPLGQGGVGELFF. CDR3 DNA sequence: TGTGCCAGCTCACCGCTTGGACAGGGGGGAGTCGGGGAGCTGTTTTTT.

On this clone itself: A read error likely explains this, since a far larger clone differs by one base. CDR3 sequence (DNA): TGTGCCAGCAGTGAGACTAGCGGGAGCACAGATACGCAGTATTTT. This encodes CASSETSGSTDTQYF. This chain links TRBV27 with TRBJ2-3, with 10 nucleotides matching TRBD2. The CDR3 consists of 15 residues. The ends lost 5 bases at V and 0 bases at J; junction bases unmatched: 2. The germline gives CDR1 MNHEY, CDR2 SMNVEV (reference sequence).

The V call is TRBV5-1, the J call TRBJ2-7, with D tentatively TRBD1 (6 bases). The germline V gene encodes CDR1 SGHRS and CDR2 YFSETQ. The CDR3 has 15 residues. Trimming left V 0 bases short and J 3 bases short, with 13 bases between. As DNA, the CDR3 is TGCGCCAGCAGCTTGGGGACAGCGGTCAGCTACGAGCAGTACTTC. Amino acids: CASSLGTAVSYEQYF. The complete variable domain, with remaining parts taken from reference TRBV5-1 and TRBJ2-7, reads KAGVTQTPRYLIKTRGQQVTLSCSPISGHRSVSWYQQTPGQGLQFLFEYFSETQRNKGNFPGRFSGRQFSNSRSEMNVSTLELGDSALYLCASSLGTAVSYEQYFGPGTRLTVT.

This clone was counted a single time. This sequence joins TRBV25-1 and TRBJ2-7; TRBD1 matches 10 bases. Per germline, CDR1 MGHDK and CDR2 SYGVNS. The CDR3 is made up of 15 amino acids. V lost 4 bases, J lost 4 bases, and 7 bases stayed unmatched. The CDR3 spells CASSVDRGQYYEQYF. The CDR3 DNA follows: TGTGCCAGCAGTGTCGACAGGGGGCAGTATTACGAGCAGTACTTC.

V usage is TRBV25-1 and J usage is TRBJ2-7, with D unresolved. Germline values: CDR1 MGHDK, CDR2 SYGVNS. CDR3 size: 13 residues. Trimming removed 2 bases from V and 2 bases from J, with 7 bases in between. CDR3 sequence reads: CASSELGTYEQYF. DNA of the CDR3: TGTGCCAGCAGTGAACTGGGCACCTACGAGCAGTACTTC.

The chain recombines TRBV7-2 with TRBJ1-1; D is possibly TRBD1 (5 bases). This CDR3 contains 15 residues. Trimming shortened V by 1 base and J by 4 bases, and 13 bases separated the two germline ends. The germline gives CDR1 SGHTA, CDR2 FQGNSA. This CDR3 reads CASSLVYAGPTEAFF. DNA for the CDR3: TGTGCCAGCAGCTTAGTGTATGCAGGGCCCACTGAAGCTTTCTTT. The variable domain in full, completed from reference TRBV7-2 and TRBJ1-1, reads GAGVSQSPSNKVTEKGKDVELRCDPISGHTALYWYRQSLGQGLEFLIYFQGNSAPDKSGLPSDRFSAERTGGSVSTLTIQRTQQEDSAVYLCASSLVYAGPTEAFFGQGTRLTVV.

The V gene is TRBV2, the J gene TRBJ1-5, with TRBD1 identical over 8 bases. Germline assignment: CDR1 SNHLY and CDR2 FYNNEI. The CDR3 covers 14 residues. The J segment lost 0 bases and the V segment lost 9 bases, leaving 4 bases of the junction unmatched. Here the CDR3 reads CASTGGTSNQPQHF. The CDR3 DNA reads TGTGCCAGTACAGGGGGGACTAGCAATCAGCCCCAGCATTTT.

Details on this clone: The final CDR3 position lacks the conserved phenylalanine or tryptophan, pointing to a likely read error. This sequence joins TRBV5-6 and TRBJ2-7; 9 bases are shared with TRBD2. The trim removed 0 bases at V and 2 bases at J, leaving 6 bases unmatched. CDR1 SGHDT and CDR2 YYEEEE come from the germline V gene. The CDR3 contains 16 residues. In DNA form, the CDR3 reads TGTGCCAGCAGCTTGGAGGGGCTAGCGGGACCCTACGAGCAGTACCTC. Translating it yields CASSLEGLAGPYEQYL.

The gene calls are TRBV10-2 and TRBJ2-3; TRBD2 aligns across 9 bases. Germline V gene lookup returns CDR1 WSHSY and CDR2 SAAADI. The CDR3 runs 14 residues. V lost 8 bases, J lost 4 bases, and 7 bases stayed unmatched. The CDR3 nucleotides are TGCGCCAGCGGGTCTAGCGGGATCGCAGATACGCAGTATTTT. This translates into CASGSSGIADTQYF.

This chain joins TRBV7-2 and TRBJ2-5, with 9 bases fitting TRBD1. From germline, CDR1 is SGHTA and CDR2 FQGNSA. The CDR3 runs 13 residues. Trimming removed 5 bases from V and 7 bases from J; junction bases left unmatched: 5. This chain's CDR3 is CASSPGGQGTQYF. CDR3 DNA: TGTGCCAGCAGCCCCGGGGGACAGGGGACCCAGTACTTC.

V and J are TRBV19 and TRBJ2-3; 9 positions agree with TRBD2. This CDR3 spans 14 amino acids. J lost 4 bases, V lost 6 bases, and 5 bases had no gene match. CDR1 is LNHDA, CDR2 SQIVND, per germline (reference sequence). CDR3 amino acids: CASRLAGEADTQYF. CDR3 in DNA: TGTGCCAGTAGATTAGCGGGAGAGGCAGATACGCAGTATTTT.

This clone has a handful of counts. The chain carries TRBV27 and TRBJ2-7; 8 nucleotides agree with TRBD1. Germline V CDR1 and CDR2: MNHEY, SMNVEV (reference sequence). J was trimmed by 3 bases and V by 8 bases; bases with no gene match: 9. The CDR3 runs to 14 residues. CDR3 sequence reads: CASGRTGRNYEQYF. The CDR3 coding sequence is TGTGCCAGCGGAAGGACAGGGAGGAACTACGAGCAGTACTTC.

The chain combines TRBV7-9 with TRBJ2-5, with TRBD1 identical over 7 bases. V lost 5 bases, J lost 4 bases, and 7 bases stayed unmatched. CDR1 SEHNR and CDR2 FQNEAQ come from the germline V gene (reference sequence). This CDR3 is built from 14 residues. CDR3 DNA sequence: TGTGCCAGCAGCGTGGCAGGGGGTGGAGAGACCCAGTACTTC. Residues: CASSVAGGGETQYF. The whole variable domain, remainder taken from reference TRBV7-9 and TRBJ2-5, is DTGVSQNPRHKITKRGQNVTFRCDPISEHNRLYWYRQTLGQGPEFLTYFQNEAQLEKSRLLSDRFSAERPKGSFSTLEIQRTEQGDSAMYLCASSVAGGGETQYFGPGTRLLVL.

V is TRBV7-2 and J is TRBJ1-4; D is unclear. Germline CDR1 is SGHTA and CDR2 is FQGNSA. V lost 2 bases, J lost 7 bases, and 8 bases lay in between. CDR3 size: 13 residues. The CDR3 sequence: CASSLMGGEKLFF. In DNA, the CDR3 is TGTGCCAGCAGCTTAATGGGAGGTGAAAAACTGTTTTTT.

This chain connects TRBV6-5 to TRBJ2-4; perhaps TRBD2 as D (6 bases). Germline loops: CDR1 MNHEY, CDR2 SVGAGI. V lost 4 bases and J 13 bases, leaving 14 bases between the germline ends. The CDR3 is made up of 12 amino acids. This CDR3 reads CASSSPGGVQYF. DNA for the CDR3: TGTGCCAGCAGTTCCCCGGGCGGGGTCCAGTACTTC.

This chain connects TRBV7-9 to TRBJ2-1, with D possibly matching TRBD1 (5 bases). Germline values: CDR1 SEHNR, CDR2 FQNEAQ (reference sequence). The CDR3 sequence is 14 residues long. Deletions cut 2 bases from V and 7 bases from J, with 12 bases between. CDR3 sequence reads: CASSLLTEANEQFF. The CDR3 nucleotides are TGTGCCAGCAGCTTACTGACAGAAGCTAATGAGCAGTTCTTC.

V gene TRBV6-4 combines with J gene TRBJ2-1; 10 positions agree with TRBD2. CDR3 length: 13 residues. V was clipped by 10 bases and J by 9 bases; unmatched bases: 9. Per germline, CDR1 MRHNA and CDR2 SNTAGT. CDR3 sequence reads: CATQSSSGSEQFF. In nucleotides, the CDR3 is TGTGCCACCCAGTCGTCTAGCGGGAGTGAGCAGTTCTTC.

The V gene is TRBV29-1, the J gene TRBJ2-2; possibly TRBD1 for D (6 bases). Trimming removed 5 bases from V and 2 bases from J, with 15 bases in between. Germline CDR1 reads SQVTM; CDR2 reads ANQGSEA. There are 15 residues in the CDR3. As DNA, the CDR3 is TGCAGCGTTAGTCGGGACACCTCAAACACCGGGGAGCTGTTTTTT. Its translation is CSVSRDTSNTGELFF.

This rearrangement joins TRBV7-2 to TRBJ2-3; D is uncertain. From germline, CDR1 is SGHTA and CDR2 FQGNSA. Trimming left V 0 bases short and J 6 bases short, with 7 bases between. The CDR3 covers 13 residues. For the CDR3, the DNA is TGTGCCAGCAGCTTAGCGAGGCAGGATACGCAGTATTTT. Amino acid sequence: CASSLARQDTQYF.

The DNA for the CDR3 is TGTGCCAGCAGCTCCCCAGGGGGCGAGACCCAGTACTTC. Its protein product is CASSSPGGETQYF. This chain connects TRBV7-9 to TRBJ2-5; the match to TRBD1 covers 8 bases. The junction had 3 bases not matched to a gene; V was cut back by 4 bases and J by 5 bases. The CDR3 has 13 amino acids. CDR1 SEHNR and CDR2 FQNEAQ come from the germline V gene (reference sequence).

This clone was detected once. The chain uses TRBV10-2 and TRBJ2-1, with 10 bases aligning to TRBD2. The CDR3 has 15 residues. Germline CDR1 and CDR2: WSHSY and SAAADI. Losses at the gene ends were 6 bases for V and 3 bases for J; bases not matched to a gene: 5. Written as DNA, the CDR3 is TGCGCCAGCAGCCTTACTAGCGGGATCTACAATGAGCAGTTCTTC. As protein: CASSLTSGIYNEQFF.

The CDR3, as DNA: TGTGCCAGCAGCTCCGGGACTAGTAACAATGAGCAGTTCTTC. Translated: CASSSGTSNNEQFF. V usage is TRBV13 and J usage is TRBJ2-1, with 8 bases identical to TRBD2. CDR3 length equals 14 residues. The J segment lost 5 bases and the V segment lost 4 bases, leaving 4 bases of the junction unmatched. CDR1 is PRHDT, CDR2 FYEKMQ, per germline (reference sequence).

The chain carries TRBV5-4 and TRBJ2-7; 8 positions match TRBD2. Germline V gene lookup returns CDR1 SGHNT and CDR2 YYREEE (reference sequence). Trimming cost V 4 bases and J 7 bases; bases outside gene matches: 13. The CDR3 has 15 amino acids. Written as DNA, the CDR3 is TGTGCCAGCAGCCAGCCGGGGGGGGACCTACGGGAGCAGTACTTC. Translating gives CASSQPGGDLREQYF. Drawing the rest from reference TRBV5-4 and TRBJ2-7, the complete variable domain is ETGVTQSPTHLIKTRGQQVTLRCSSQSGHNTVSWYQQALGQGPQFIFQYYREEENGRGNFPPRFSGLQFPNYSSELNVNALELDDSALYLCASSQPGGDLREQYFGPGTRLTVT.

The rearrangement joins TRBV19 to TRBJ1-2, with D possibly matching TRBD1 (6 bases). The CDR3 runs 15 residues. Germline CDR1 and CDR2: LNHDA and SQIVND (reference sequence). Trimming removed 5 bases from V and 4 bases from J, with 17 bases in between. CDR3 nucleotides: TGTGCCAGTAGTTTTTCGGGGGGCGCTTTCTATGGCTACACCTTC. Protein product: CASSFSGGAFYGYTF.

The CDR3 DNA is TGTGCCAGCAGCCTCAGGGGAGCCGGCACAGATACGCAGTATTTT. This sequence encodes CASSLRGAGTDTQYF. The rearrangement links TRBV27 to TRBJ2-3; the D gene is possibly TRBD1 (6 bases). The length of the CDR3 is 15 residues. The germline V gene has CDR1 MNHEY and CDR2 SMNVEV (reference sequence). The V gene lost 6 bases and the J gene lost 1 base, with 14 bases spanning the gap.